This passage covers 5 T cell receptor beta chains from one sample sequenced in a study of CD8+ T cells in alopecia areata (dated by TCRdb to the late 2010s). Library preparation employed the immunoSEQ multiplex PCR assay. RNA was extracted from all samples and reverse transcribed into cDNA as template for TCR sequencing. The source is immuneACCESS, and TCRdb retained only in-frame sequences with V and J called. Part of the clones is not carried over; for the studies checked, unresolved V genes explain less than half of this, and the remainder is unexplained. The sample table holds fewer than 250,000 clones, of which around two fifths were seen once. Jointly, the top ten make up roughly 2.6% of the sample. The sample's treatment or condition label, in plain terms: oral pan-JAK inhibitor, 5-10 mg twice daily. Here the sequenced sample was CD4+ T cells sorted from blood, taken between weeks 36 and 40, from a patient treated with tofacitinib. The origin of the receptors is a human donor with alopecia areata.

The chain recombines TRBV23-1 with TRBJ2-7, with D perhaps TRBD1 or TRBD2 (6 bases each). TRBV23-1 is an ORF for which the function is uncertain. V gave up 7 bases and J gave up 5 bases, with 18 bases separating them. The CDR3 length is 14 residues. CDR3 in DNA: TGCGCCAGCACCCCAGGGGCGGGGATCCACGAGCAGTACTTC. Protein: CASTPGAGIHEQYF.

CDR3 nucleotides: TGCAGCGCCACAGGGGGGGATACGCAGTATTTT. It codes for CSATGGDTQYF. The chain couples TRBV29-1 to TRBJ2-3; 8 bases fit TRBD1. The CDR3 length is 11 residues. Looked up from germline, CDR1 is SQVTM and CDR2 is ANQGSEA. The V and J ends lost 7 bases and 6 bases, in that order; junction bases with no gene match: 3.

This clone was seen a handful of times. The V and J genes are TRBV18 and TRBJ2-7; maybe TRBD2 (6 bases). Trimming cost V 3 bases and J 2 bases, with 11 bases left between them. The CDR3 consists of 14 residues. Germline V CDR1 and CDR2: KGHSH, LQKENI. CDR3 protein: CASSPAGPAYEQYF. The DNA for the CDR3 is TGTGCCAGCTCACCGGCGGGACCGGCCTACGAGCAGTACTTC.

The sample holds one count of this clone. This chain uses TRBV2 with TRBJ1-5, with D possibly being TRBD1 (5 bases). Germline CDR1 and CDR2: SNHLY and FYNNEI. The CDR3 length is 14 residues. Deletions cut 4 bases from V and 9 bases from J, with 16 bases between. This chain's CDR3 is CASSGGTARLPQHF. The DNA of the CDR3 is TGTGCCAGCAGTGGAGGGACTGCGAGGTTGCCCCAGCATTTT.

The V gene is TRBV7-2, the J gene TRBJ1-2, with 9 bases that match TRBD1. The CDR3 sequence is 14 residues long. Germline V gene data show CDR1 as SGHTA and CDR2 as FQGNSA. V lost 1 base and J lost 8; bases outside the gene matches: 5. The CDR3 bases are TGTGCCAGCAGCTTAGTCGGGACAGGGAGCGGCTACACCTTC. Encoded protein: CASSLVGTGSGYTF.